This T cell receptor (beta chain) stems from a study of shared clonotypes between healthy human individuals. The study's findings and limits: As a rule, naive subsets had a larger estimated richness than memory subsets. Roughly 5% of naive CD4 clonotypes were shared across a few donors.

The germline gives CDR1 SGHKS, CDR2 YYEKEE (reference sequence). The CDR3 contains 13 residues. V gave up 4 bases and J gave up 2 bases, with 10 bases separating them. This clone has just one count. The target antigen is unknown. Around 30,000 T cell genomes, or about 0.2 ug DNA, went into the sorted-subset replicate PCRs. Clones were sequenced by immunoSEQ multiplex PCR, and TCRdb holds only the in-frame ones, with some missing. The repertoire holds roughly 720,000 clones, with roughly 88% as singletons. The V and J genes are TRBV5-5 and TRBJ2-7; D is unclear. The sequenced sample consisted of memory CD8+ T cells from PBMCs. Subset given: CD45RO+ cells pooled with CCR7-negative TemRA cells. The source of this sequence is a young man in good health. Some clones in this sample may be carry-over from other donors' samples. CDR3 in amino acids: CASSTEPPYEQYF. The CDR3 DNA is TGTGCCAGCAGCACTGAACCCCCCTACGAGCAGTACTTC.